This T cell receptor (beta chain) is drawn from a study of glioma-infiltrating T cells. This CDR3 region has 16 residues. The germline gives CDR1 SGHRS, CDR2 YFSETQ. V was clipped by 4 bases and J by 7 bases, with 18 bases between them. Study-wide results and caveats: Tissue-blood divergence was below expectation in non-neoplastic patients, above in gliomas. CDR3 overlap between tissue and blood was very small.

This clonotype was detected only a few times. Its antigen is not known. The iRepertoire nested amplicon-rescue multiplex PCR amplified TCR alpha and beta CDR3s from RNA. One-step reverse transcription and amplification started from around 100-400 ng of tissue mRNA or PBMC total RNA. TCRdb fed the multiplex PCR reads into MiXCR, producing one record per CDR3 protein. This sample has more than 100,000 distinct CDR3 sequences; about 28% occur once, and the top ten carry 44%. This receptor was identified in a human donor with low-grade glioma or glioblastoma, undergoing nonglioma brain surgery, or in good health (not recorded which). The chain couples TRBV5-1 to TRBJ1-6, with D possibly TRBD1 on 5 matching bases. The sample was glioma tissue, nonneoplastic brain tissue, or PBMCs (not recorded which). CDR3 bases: TGCGCCAGCAGCCGAGTTGGGGCAGATCGGAATTCACCCCTCCACTTT. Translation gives CASSRVGADRNSPLHF.